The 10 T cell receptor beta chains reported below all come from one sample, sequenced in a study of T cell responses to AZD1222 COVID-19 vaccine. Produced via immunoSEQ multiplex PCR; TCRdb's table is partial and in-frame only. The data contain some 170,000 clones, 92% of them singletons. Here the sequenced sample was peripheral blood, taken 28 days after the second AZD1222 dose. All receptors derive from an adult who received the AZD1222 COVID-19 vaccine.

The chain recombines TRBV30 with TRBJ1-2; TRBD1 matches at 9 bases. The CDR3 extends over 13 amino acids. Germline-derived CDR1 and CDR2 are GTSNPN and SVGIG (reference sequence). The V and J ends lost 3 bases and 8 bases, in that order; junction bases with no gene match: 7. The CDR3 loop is CAWRLQGAGGYTF. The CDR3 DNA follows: TGTGCCTGGAGATTACAGGGGGCTGGGGGCTACACCTTC.

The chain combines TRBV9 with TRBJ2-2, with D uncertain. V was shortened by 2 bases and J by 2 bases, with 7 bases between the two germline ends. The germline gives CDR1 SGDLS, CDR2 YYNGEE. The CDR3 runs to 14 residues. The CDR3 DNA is TGTGCCAGCAGCGTCGGACCTAACACCGGGGAGCTGTTTTTT. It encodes CASSVGPNTGELFF.

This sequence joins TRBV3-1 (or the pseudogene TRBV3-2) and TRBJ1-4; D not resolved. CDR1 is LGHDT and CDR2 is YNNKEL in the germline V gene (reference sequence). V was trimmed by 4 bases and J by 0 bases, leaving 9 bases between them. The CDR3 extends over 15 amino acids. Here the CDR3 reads CASSLPAATNEKLFF. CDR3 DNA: TGTGCCAGCAGCCTCCCGGCAGCAACTAATGAAAAACTGTTTTTT.

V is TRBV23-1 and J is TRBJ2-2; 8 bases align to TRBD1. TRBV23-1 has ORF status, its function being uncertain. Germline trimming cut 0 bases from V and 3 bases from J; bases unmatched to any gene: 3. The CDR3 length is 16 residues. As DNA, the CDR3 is TGCGCCAGCAGTCAATCACCCAGGGGGCACACCGGGGAGCTGTTTTTT. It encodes CASSQSPRGHTGELFF.

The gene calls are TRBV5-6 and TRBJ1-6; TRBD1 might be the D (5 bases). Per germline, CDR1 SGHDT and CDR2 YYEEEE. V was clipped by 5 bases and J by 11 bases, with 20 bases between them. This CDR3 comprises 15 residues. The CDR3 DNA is TGTGCCAGCAGTTCGGACATGTCCGTAGGAGCACCCCTCCACTTT. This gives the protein CASSSDMSVGAPLHF.

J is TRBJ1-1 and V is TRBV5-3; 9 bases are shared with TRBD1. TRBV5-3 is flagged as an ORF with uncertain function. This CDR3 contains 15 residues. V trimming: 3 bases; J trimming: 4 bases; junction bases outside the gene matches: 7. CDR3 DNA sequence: TGTGCCAGAAGCTGGCCGGGACAGGGATGCACTGAAGCTTTCTTT. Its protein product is CARSWPGQGCTEAFF.

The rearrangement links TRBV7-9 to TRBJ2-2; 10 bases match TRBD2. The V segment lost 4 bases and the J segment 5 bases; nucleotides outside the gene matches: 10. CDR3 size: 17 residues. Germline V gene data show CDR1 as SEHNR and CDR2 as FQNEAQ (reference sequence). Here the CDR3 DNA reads TGTGCCAGCAGCTCTCCAAGCGGGGGGGCCGTAACCGGGGAGCTGTTTTTT. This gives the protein CASSSPSGGAVTGELFF.

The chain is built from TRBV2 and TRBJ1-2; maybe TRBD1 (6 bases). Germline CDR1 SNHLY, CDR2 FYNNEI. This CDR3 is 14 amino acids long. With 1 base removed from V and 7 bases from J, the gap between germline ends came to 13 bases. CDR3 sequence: CASSEGIRGPGYTF. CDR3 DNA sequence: TGTGCCAGCAGTGAAGGGATTCGGGGGCCTGGCTACACCTTC.

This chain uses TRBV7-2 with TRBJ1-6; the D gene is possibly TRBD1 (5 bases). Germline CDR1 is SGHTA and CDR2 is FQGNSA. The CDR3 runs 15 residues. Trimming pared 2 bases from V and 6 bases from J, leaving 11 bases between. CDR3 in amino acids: CASSLRGAGNSPLHF. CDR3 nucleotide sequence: TGTGCCAGCAGCTTAAGGGGTGCGGGTAATTCACCCCTCCACTTT.

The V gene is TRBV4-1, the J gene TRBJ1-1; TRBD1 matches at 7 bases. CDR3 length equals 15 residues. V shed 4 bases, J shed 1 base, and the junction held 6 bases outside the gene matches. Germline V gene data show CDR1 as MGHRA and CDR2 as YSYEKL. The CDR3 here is CASSPRQGQNTEAFF. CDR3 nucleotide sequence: TGCGCCAGCAGCCCTCGACAGGGCCAGAACACTGAAGCTTTCTTT.